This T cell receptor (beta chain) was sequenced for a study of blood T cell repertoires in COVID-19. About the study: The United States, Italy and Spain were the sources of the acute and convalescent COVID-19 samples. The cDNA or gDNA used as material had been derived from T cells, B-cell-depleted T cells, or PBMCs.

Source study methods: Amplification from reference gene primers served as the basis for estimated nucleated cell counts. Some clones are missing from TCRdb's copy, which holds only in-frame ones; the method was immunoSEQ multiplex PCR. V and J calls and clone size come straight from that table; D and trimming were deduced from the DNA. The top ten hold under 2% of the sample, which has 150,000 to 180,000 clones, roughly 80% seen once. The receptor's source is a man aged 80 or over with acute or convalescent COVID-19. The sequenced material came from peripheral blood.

The CDR3 reads CASAGSNNSPLHF. The CDR3 DNA follows: TGTGCCAGTGCAGGATCAAATAATTCACCCCTCCACTTT. The chain employs TRBV19 and TRBJ1-6; the D is unclear. CDR3 length: 13 amino acids. CDR1 LNHDA and CDR2 SQIVND come from the germline V gene (reference sequence). Trimming shortened V by 8 bases and J by 5 bases, and 10 bases separated the two germline ends. The full variable domain, completed using reference TRBV19 and TRBJ1-6, is DGGITQSPKYLFRKEGQNVTLSCEQNLNHDAMYWYRQDPGQGLRLIYYSQIVNDFQKGDIAEGYSVSREKKESFPLTVTSAQKNPTAFYLCASAGSNNSPLHFGNGTRLTVT.